The rows below give T cell receptor beta chains drawn from one sample of a study of blood T cell repertoires in COVID-19. Measured with immunoSEQ multiplex PCR; TCRdb has only the in-frame clones, and not every one. This table holds roughly 150,000 clones, roughly 93% found once. Sequencing was carried out using peripheral blood. The receptor source for this set is a man aged 18 to 30 with acute or convalescent COVID-19. Each CDR3 is given with its conserved first and last residue. Fields, in order: V gene, D gene, J gene, clone size, CDR3 DNA, CDR3 protein. D genes are given only for firm matches. Clone size is stated in some rows and not others, as once, few, many or a class when expanded.

TRBV6-5	TRBD1	TRBJ1-1	-	TGTGCCAGCAGTTTACGACAGGGTGAAGCTTTCTTT	CASSLRQGEAFF
TRBV27	TRBD2	TRBJ2-2	-	TGTGCCAGCAGTCCCCTGGGAAGCGGGAAACCCGGGGAGCTGTTTTTT	CASSPLGSGKPGELFF
TRBV30	TRBD1	TRBJ2-7	-	TGTGCCTGGAGTGTGGACAGGGAAAGTGTGTCCTACGAGCAGTACTTC	CAWSVDRESVSYEQYF
TRBV5-1	TRBD2	TRBJ2-7	-	TGCGCCAGCAGCCCAGGACTAGCGGGAGGGCACGTGAGGGAGCAGTACTTC	CASSPGLAGGHVREQYF
TRBV5-1	-	TRBJ2-3	-	TGCGCCAGCAGCTGGTCAGGGACAGATACGCAGTATTTT	CASSWSGTDTQYF
TRBV27	-	TRBJ1-5	-	TGTGCCAGCAGTTTATCAGGGGGGGCGAGTCAGCCCCAGCATTTT	CASSLSGGASQPQHF
TRBV19	-	TRBJ2-2	-	TGTGCCACGGAAACAAACGCAGGGATATCGAACACCGGGGAGCTGTTTTTT	CATETNAGISNTGELFF
TRBV5-6	-	TRBJ2-2	-	TGTGCCAGCAGCTTGGCAGGTTTAGAGTCCGGGGAGCTGTTTTTT	CASSLAGLESGELFF
TRBV2	TRBD1	TRBJ1-1	-	TGTGCCAGCAGTGGGACAGGGGAAGGAACTGAAGCTTTCTTT	CASSGTGEGTEAFF
TRBV7-9	TRBD1	TRBJ1-4	-	TGTGCCAGCAGCTCCGGGACAGAAGATGAAAAACTGTTTTTT	CASSSGTEDEKLFF
TRBV9	TRBD1	TRBJ1-2	-	TGTGCCAGCAGCACTTCGAGTGGGACAGGGACGAATTATGGCTACACCTTC	CASSTSSGTGTNYGYTF
TRBV19	TRBD2	TRBJ2-1	once	TGTGCCAGCTCCGGGACTAGCGGATCGAGCTCCTACAATGAGCAGTTCTTC	CASSGTSGSSSYNEQFF
TRBV5-1	TRBD1	TRBJ2-7	-	TGCGCCAGCAGCTTGGATCCGGGACAGGGTCGGGAGCAGTACTTC	CASSLDPGQGREQYF
TRBV5-1	-	TRBJ1-1	-	TGCGCCAGCAGTTCGACAGAGAACACTGAAGCTTTCTTT	CASSSTENTEAFF
TRBV5-4	-	TRBJ1-2	-	TGTGCCAGCAGCAGGCATGACAGGCTACCTTATGGCTACACCTTC	CASSRHDRLPYGYTF
TRBV12-3/TRBV12-4	-	TRBJ2-7	-	TGTGCCAGCAGTTCAAGTAGCTCCTACGAGCAGTACTTC	CASSSSSSYEQYF
TRBV13	TRBD1	TRBJ1-2	-	TGTGCCAGCAGCTTAAGACAGGGGAAGACTAACTATGGCTACACCTTC	CASSLRQGKTNYGYTF
TRBV2	TRBD1	TRBJ1-2	-	TGTGCCAGCAGCGGGACAGCTACTAACTATGGCTACACCTTC	CASSGTATNYGYTF
TRBV19	TRBD2	TRBJ2-5	-	TGTGCCAGTAGTATCGGGGGGAGGTACCAAGAGACCCAGTACTTC	CASSIGGRYQETQYF
TRBV6-5	TRBD2	TRBJ2-2	-	TGTGCCAGCAGTTATAACGGGGGGGCCAACACCGGGGAGCTGTTTTTT	CASSYNGGANTGELFF
TRBV5-1	-	TRBJ1-3	-	TGCGCCAGCAGCTTGAGGGAGACTGGAAACACCATATATTTT	CASSLRETGNTIYF
TRBV24-1	TRBD1	TRBJ1-4	-	TGTGCCACCAGTGAGGGACAGGGTCGTGAAAAACTGTTTTTT	CATSEGQGREKLFF
TRBV14	-	TRBJ2-2	-	TGTGCCAGCAGCCAATTGAGGAACACCGGGGAGCTGTTTTTT	CASSQLRNTGELFF
TRBV6-5	TRBD1	TRBJ1-1	-	TGTGCCAGCAGTACAGGACAGGGGCACACTGAAGCTTTCTTT	CASSTGQGHTEAFF
TRBV10-3	TRBD1	TRBJ1-2	-	TGTGCCATCAGTGAGAGACAGGGGCGAAACTATGGCTACACCTTC	CAISERQGRNYGYTF
TRBV11-2	TRBD1	TRBJ1-2	few	TGTGCCAGCACCCTCCCGGACAGGCCCGAGTGGGGCTACACCTTC	CASTLPDRPEWGYTF
TRBV6-4	-	TRBJ2-4	-	TGTGCCAGCAGTGAAGTTGGGGGGTTCAAAAACATTCAGTACTTC	CASSEVGGFKNIQYF
TRBV7-9	TRBD1	TRBJ1-1	-	TGTGCCAGCAGCCTTAACAGGGGCACTGAAGCTTTCTTT	CASSLNRGTEAFF
TRBV6-5	-	TRBJ1-5	-	TGTGCCAGCAGTTATTCCCCCACAGGGTCGGGTCAGCCCCAGCATTTT	CASSYSPTGSGQPQHF
TRBV6-2/TRBV6-3	-	TRBJ1-2	-	TGTGCCAGCAGTTACTCCATCCCAAACTATGGCTACACCTTC	CASSYSIPNYGYTF
TRBV6-5	TRBD1	TRBJ1-6	-	TGTGCCAGCAGCCCGGGACAGGAGAATTCACCCCTCCACTTT	CASSPGQENSPLHF
TRBV18	-	TRBJ2-3	-	TGTGCCAGCTCACCAACCAGGGCAGATACGCAGTATTTT	CASSPTRADTQYF
TRBV29-1	TRBD2	TRBJ2-7	once	TGCAGCGTTGAAAGAAATAGGCGGGAGAACGAGCAGTACTTC	CSVERNRRENEQYF